The rows below give T cell receptor beta chains drawn from one sample of a study of shared clonotypes between healthy human individuals. TCRdb keeps only in-frame clones here, not all; method: immunoSEQ multiplex PCR. In the table there are about 2.4 million clones, 93% of which are singletons. Specimen: naive CD4+ T cells from PBMCs. The origin of the receptors is a man aged 18 to 30 in good health. Some clones in this sample may be carry-over from other donors' samples. Each CDR3 is given with its conserved first and last residue. Fields, in order: J gene, clone size, V gene, CDR3 protein. Rows give clone size only sometimes, using once, few, many, or a class for an expanded clone.

j_gene: TRBJ1-1
abundance: once
v_gene: TRBV18
CDR3aa: CASSPVRGTEAFF

j_gene: TRBJ1-4
abundance: .
v_gene: TRBV4-1
CDR3aa: CASSQDQGANEKLFF

j_gene: TRBJ2-7
abundance: .
v_gene: TRBV11-3
CDR3aa: CASSSTGNEQYF

j_gene: TRBJ2-2
abundance: .
v_gene: TRBV18
CDR3aa: CASSPLFTGELFF

j_gene: TRBJ2-7
abundance: .
v_gene: TRBV28
CDR3aa: CASSTPQGSNEQYF

j_gene: TRBJ2-2
abundance: .
v_gene: TRBV7-3
CDR3aa: CASSFGGTANTGELFF

j_gene: TRBJ2-5
abundance: .
v_gene: TRBV6-6
CDR3aa: CASRPLAGGETQYF

j_gene: TRBJ1-5
abundance: .
v_gene: TRBV28
CDR3aa: CASSLSSQPQHF

j_gene: TRBJ2-5
abundance: once
v_gene: TRBV14
CDR3aa: CASSRLSGRALETQYF

j_gene: TRBJ2-4
abundance: once
v_gene: TRBV6-6
CDR3aa: CASSYEPKNIQYF

j_gene: TRBJ2-3
abundance: .
v_gene: TRBV28
CDR3aa: CASSEVVGPDTQYF

j_gene: TRBJ2-7
abundance: once
v_gene: TRBV7-2
CDR3aa: CASSLGSGPNYEQYF

j_gene: TRBJ2-2
abundance: .
v_gene: TRBV5-1
CDR3aa: CASSRDHTGELFF

j_gene: TRBJ2-1
abundance: .
v_gene: TRBV27
CDR3aa: CASSPGGLPGSYNEQFF

j_gene: TRBJ2-7
abundance: once
v_gene: TRBV2
CDR3aa: CASGQAYEQYF

j_gene: TRBJ2-1
abundance: .
v_gene: TRBV11-2
CDR3aa: CASIPRWVERNNEQFF

j_gene: TRBJ2-5
abundance: .
v_gene: TRBV4-2
CDR3aa: CASSSYGTGGEETQYF

j_gene: TRBJ2-7
abundance: .
v_gene: TRBV11-2
CDR3aa: CASSPRGVAEQYF

j_gene: TRBJ1-2
abundance: few
v_gene: TRBV18
CDR3aa: CASSNRQDHGYTF

j_gene: TRBJ1-5
abundance: .
v_gene: TRBV15
CDR3aa: CATSRDPGTGWSNQPQHF

j_gene: TRBJ2-1
abundance: .
v_gene: TRBV7-3
CDR3aa: CASSLTPYNEQFF

j_gene: TRBJ1-3
abundance: .
v_gene: TRBV6-5
CDR3aa: CASSRGLSGNTIYF

j_gene: TRBJ1-1
abundance: .
v_gene: TRBV19
CDR3aa: CASSRLAGRNTEAFF

j_gene: TRBJ2-2
abundance: .
v_gene: TRBV11-3
CDR3aa: CASSSTGTGVRRAGELFF

j_gene: TRBJ1-2
abundance: .
v_gene: TRBV6-6
CDR3aa: CASTPQKGIGYTF

j_gene: TRBJ1-4
abundance: .
v_gene: TRBV28
CDR3aa: CASSKGHNEKLFF

j_gene: TRBJ1-2
abundance: .
v_gene: TRBV6-1
CDR3aa: CASSVWTGDGYTF

j_gene: TRBJ2-2
abundance: .
v_gene: TRBV2
CDR3aa: CASRWSGLAGWRGSGTGELFF